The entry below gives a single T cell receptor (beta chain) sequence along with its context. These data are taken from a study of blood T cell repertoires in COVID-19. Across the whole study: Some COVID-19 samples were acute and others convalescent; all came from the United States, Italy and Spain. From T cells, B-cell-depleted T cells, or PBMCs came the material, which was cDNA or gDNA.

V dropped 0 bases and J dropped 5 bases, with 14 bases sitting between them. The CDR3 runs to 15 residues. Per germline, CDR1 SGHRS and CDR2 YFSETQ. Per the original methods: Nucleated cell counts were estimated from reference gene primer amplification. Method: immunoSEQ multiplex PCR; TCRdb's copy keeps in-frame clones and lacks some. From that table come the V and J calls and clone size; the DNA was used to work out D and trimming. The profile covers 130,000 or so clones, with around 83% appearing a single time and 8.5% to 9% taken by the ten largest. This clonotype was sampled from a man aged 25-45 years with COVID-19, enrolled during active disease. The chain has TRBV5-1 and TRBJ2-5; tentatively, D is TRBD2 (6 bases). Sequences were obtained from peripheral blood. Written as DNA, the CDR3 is TGCGCCAGCAGCTTGGCCGGGGGTTCTGGGGAGACCCAGTACTTC. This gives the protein CASSLAGGSGETQYF.